This T cell receptor (beta chain) originates from a study of blood T cell repertoires in COVID-19. Across the whole study: The United States, Italy and Spain were the sources of the acute and convalescent COVID-19 samples. In each case, the material was cDNA or gDNA derived from T cells, B-cell-depleted T cells, or PBMCs.

Under the authors' procedure: Reference gene primer amplification in the assay estimated nucleated cell counts. Profiled with immunoSEQ multiplex PCR; TCRdb holds only in-frame clones, not every one. The DNA gave D and trimming, while V, J and clone size come from that table. The sample includes around 32,000 clones, 80% to 90% seen only once; the top ten take just over 5.5%. CDR1 is KGHSH and CDR2 is LQKENI in the germline V gene. V shed 4 bases and J shed 2 bases, with 9 bases lying between them. The CDR3 runs to 14 residues. Sequences were obtained from peripheral blood. The TCR sequence derives from a woman of 80 years or more with active or convalescent COVID-19. The chain combines TRBV18 with TRBJ1-5; the D is unclear. CDR3 sequence: CASSQLRGNQPQHF. The CDR3 DNA reads TGTGCCAGCTCACAATTGCGTGGCAATCAGCCCCAGCATTTT. The full variable domain, rest sourced from reference TRBV18 and TRBJ1-5, is NAGVMQNPRHLVRRRGQEARLRCSPMKGHSHVYWYRQLPEEGLKFMVYLQKENIIDESGMPKERFSAEFPKEGPSILRIQQVVRGDSAAYFCASSQLRGNQPQHFGDGTRLSIL.